This T cell receptor (beta chain) was sequenced for a study of blood T cells in healthy people across ages. Total RNA, at least 5 micrograms per sample, came from PBMCs. A sample-barcoded 5' primer and a J-beta primer mix were used in a second PCR of about 7 to 12 cycles. Researchers report that each sample yielded at least 3 million CDR3-containing paired-end reads. TCRdb re-analysed the 5' RACE reads in MiXCR, keeping a single row per CDR3 protein. The repertoire holds 1.5 million to 2 million distinct CDR3 sequences, with 30% to 40% as singletons. The CDR3 has 12 residues. CDR1 is DFQATT, CDR2 SNEGSKA, per germline (reference sequence). Trimming removed 5 bases from V and 3 bases from J; junction bases left unmatched: 1.

This receptor was obtained from a human donor in good health. Sequenced sample: blood. V is TRBV20-1 and J is TRBJ2-5, with 9 bases fitting TRBD2. CDR3 protein: CSAAGGEETQYF. DNA for the CDR3: TGCAGTGCTGCGGGGGGGGAAGAGACCCAGTACTTC.